The 13 T cell receptor beta chains given below trace back to one sample, sequenced in a study of cytomegalovirus exposure and HLA in healthy donors. The PCR contained 60 Vbeta and 13 Jbeta primers. Sequencing used immunoSEQ multiplex PCR; TCRdb keeps in-frame clones, though not all of them. The sample contains 150,000 to 200,000 clones, roughly four fifths of which appear only once. Sequences were obtained from PBMCs. The receptors originated from a man between 45 and 60 years old in good health and CMV-seropositive.

This clone was recorded only once. The CDR3 coding sequence is TGTGCCTGCCGGGACAGGGGGTTTTCAGATACGCAGTATTTT. Amino acid sequence: CACRDRGFSDTQYF. V and J are TRBV30 and TRBJ2-3; 11 bases line up with TRBD1. This CDR3 comprises 14 residues. Germline CDR1 and CDR2: GTSNPN and SVGIG (reference sequence). J was trimmed by 4 bases and V by 6 bases; bases with no gene match: 6.

This clone came up once. The chain joins TRBV5-5 to TRBJ2-1; 8 bases match TRBD1. With 3 bases clipped from V and 7 bases from J, the junction kept 12 bases outside the gene matches. CDR1 is SGHKS and CDR2 is YYEKEE in the germline V gene (reference sequence). CDR3 size: 16 residues. The CDR3 here is CASSSTPRQGRNEQFF. CDR3 DNA: TGTGCCAGCAGCTCCACCCCCCGACAGGGGCGGAATGAGCAGTTCTTC.

This clone has only one observation. J is TRBJ2-7 and V is TRBV5-1; 10 bases are a match to TRBD2. Germline V gene sequence: CDR1 SGHRS, CDR2 YFSETQ. The CDR3 has 14 amino acids. Trimming removed 7 bases from V and 3 bases from J; junction bases left unmatched: 7. The CDR3 loop reads CASRISSGSYEQYF. CDR3 DNA: TGCGCCAGCCGGATTTCTAGCGGGAGCTACGAGCAGTACTTC.

This clone was counted a few times. The chain carries TRBV6-6 and TRBJ1-6; D is ambiguous. Trimming removed 3 bases at V and 7 bases at J, with 13 bases between. CDR1 and CDR2 (germline): MNHNY, SVGAGI (reference sequence). The CDR3 contains 15 residues. CDR3 protein: CASSYLPGGNSPLHF. CDR3 in DNA: TGTGCCAGCAGTTATCTCCCAGGTGGCAATTCACCCCTCCACTTT.

The chain couples TRBV9 to TRBJ2-7, with 13 bases fitting TRBD2. Per the germline V gene, CDR1 is SGDLS and CDR2 is YYNGEE. The CDR3 runs to 18 residues. Germline trimming cut 3 bases from V and 4 bases from J; bases unmatched to any gene: 13. The chain's CDR3 is CASSENPGTSGKGYEQYF. In DNA form, the CDR3 reads TGTGCCAGCAGCGAAAACCCCGGGACTAGCGGGAAGGGTTACGAGCAGTACTTC.

This clone was detected once. The chain combines TRBV27 with TRBJ1-4; weak D call: TRBD1 (6 bases). Germline CDR1 reads MNHEY; CDR2 reads SMNVEV (reference sequence). Trimming cost V 0 bases and J 10 bases, with 27 bases left between them. There are 19 residues in the CDR3. CDR3 protein: CASSLSGLQGTPTRRKLFF. CDR3 DNA: TGTGCCAGCAGTTTATCTGGGTTGCAGGGGACCCCTACGCGTCGAAAACTGTTTTTT.

The count of this clone is one. CDR3 in DNA: TGTGCCAGCACTACAGAGTACGAGCAGTACTTC. Residues: CASTTEYEQYF. The genes are TRBV7-2 and TRBJ2-7, with D hard to call. CDR1 SGHTA and CDR2 FQGNSA come from the germline V gene. The ends were cut back, 7 bases at V and 4 bases at J, with 8 bases in the middle. The CDR3 runs 11 residues.

The table lists this clone with a few counts. The rearrangement joins TRBV14 to TRBJ1-6; D is uncertain. This CDR3 has 15 residues. Deletions cut 0 bases from V and 8 bases from J, with 11 bases between. The germline gives CDR1 SGHDN, CDR2 FVKESK. As DNA, the CDR3 is TGTGCCAGCAGCCAAGAACAGCTCTGGTATTCACCCCTCCACTTT. Amino acid sequence: CASSQEQLWYSPLHF.

The rearrangement joins TRBV10-3 to TRBJ2-7, with D possibly being TRBD2 (7 bases). Looked up from germline, CDR1 is ENHRY and CDR2 is SYGVKD. Trimming pared 2 bases from V and 2 bases from J, leaving 19 bases between. This CDR3 spans 17 amino acids. CDR3 DNA sequence: TGTGCCATCAGTGAGGGGGGGGCTATGCTAGCGACCTACGAGCAGTACTTC. Translating it yields CAISEGGAMLATYEQYF.

This chain uses TRBV19 with TRBJ2-1, with a weak D call TRBD1 (6 bases). The CDR3 is made up of 13 amino acids. Germline V gives CDR1 LNHDA, CDR2 SQIVND (reference sequence). The germline V and J ends were trimmed by 7 bases and 10 bases, with 17 bases remaining between them. The CDR3 DNA reads as TGTGCCAGTAAAGGGACACCCTTGGGCGAGCAGTTCTTC. It codes for CASKGTPLGEQFF.

V is TRBV18 and J is TRBJ2-5; 9 positions agree with TRBD2. After removal of 3 bases from V and 4 bases from J, the junction contained 15 bases not matched to a gene. This CDR3 contains 18 residues. Germline V gene sequence: CDR1 KGHSH, CDR2 LQKENI. The CDR3 DNA reads TGTGCCAGCTCACCGTTGGCTAGCGGGGCGAATGGTGTAGAGACCCAGTACTTC. Encoded protein: CASSPLASGANGVETQYF.

This clone is a singleton in its sample. This chain connects TRBV5-6 to TRBJ2-2; no clear D. Germline V lookup: CDR1 SGHDT, CDR2 YYEEEE. V lost 4 bases to trimming and J lost 4 bases, with 17 bases between them. The CDR3 sequence is 16 residues long. CDR3 loop: CASSGIAGRSTGELFF. The CDR3 DNA reads TGTGCCAGCAGCGGTATAGCCGGAAGGAGCACCGGGGAGCTGTTTTTT.

The chain recombines TRBV10-3 with TRBJ2-7, with D possibly TRBD2 on 5 matching bases. Trimming took off 9 bases at V and 5 bases at J, with 17 bases between the two ends. The CDR3 runs 13 residues. The germline V gene has CDR1 ENHRY and CDR2 SYGVKD. This CDR3 is CAISEVSADEQYF. The CDR3 region has the DNA TGTGCCATTTCGGAGGTCTCTGCTGACGAGCAGTACTTC.